The subject of this entry is one TCR beta chain. This CDR3 has 15 residues. Germline CDR1 SGDLS, CDR2 YYNGEE. Trimming cost V 3 bases and J 2 bases; bases outside gene matches: 3. These data belong to a study of blood T cell repertoires in COVID-19. Study overall: Sources were T cells, B-cell-depleted T cells, or PBMCs; the material itself was cDNA or gDNA.

Libraries were prepared by immunoSEQ multiplex PCR; TCRdb keeps only in-frame clonotypes and omits some of them. Of some 150,000 clones detected, over 75% appear once; the ten largest clones hold over 2.5%. Across about two dozen US areas, participants ranged in age from about 18 to 100 years. Sample: PBMCs or T cells enriched from blood (not recorded which). This TCR came from a woman between 45 and 60 years old who had recovered from COVID-19. The chain has TRBV9 and TRBJ1-3, with 9 bases that match TRBD1. CDR3 loop: CASSAGDRAGNTIYF. CDR3 nucleotide sequence: TGTGCCAGCAGCGCCGGGGACAGGGCTGGAAACACCATATATTTT.